This T cell receptor (beta chain) was obtained from a study of blood T cell repertoires in COVID-19. Looking at the study overall: Material from acute and convalescent COVID-19 was sourced from the United States, Italy and Spain. PBMCs, B-cell-depleted T cells, or T cells provided the cDNA or gDNA that made up the material.

Authors' methods: From reference gene primer amplification, estimates of nucleated cell counts were derived. The table came from immunoSEQ multiplex PCR; TCRdb's copy has only in-frame clones and leaves some out. V and J calls and clone size follow that table, whereas D and trimming were derived from the DNA. The sample gives just under 35,000 clones, 90% of which show up once; less than 45% is in the top ten. This clone was observed many times. The length of the CDR3 is 18 residues. The V gene's germline CDR1 is LGHNA and CDR2 YSLEER. V trimming: 1 base; J trimming: 3 bases; junction bases outside the gene matches: 10.

The chain carries TRBV4-3 and TRBJ2-1; 9 bases align to TRBD2. The TCR was taken from a man aged 55 to 69 with active or convalescent COVID-19. Sequencing was done on a sample of peripheral blood. The CDR3 region has the DNA TGCGCCAGCAGCCAAGGAGTCCTGACTAGCGGTTACTACAATGAGCAGTTCTTC. Translated: CASSQGVLTSGYYNEQFF.